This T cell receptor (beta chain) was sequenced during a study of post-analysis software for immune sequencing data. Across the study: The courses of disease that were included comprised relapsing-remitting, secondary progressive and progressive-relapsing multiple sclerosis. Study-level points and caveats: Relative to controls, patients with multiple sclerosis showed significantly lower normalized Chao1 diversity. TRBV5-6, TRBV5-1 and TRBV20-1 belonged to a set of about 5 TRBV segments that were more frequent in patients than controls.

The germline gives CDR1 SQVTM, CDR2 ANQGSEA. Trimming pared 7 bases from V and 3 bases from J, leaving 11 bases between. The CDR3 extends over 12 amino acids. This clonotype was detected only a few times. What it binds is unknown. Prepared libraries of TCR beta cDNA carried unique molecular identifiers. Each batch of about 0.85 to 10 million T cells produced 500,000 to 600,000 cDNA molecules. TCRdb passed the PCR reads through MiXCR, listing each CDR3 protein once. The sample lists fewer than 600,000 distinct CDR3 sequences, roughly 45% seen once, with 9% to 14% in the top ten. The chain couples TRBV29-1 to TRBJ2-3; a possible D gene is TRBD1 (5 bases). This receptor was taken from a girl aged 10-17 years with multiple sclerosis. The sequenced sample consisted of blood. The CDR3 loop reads CSAQGSTDTQYF. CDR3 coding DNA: TGCAGCGCCCAGGGATCAACAGATACGCAGTATTTT.